This T cell receptor (beta chain) is from a study of T cell clusters in autoimmune cytopenias. Notes on the study in general: TRB repertoire shifts in secondary cytopenia and chronic lymphocytic leukemia mostly reflected lymphoma, not autoimmunity. Compared with active autoimmune hepatitis patients, healthy donors showed around 3-fold more exclusive TRB clusters.

Turning to this clonotype: The antigen remains unidentified.

The germline CDR1 and CDR2 sequences are LGHNA and YSLEER. This CDR3 is built from 15 residues. Multiplex touch-down PCR amplified TRB using TRB-A and TRB-B pools in one tube. TCRdb reprocessed the multiplex PCR reads and keeps a single row for each CDR3 protein, giving no DNA. This repertoire comprises 1,500 to 2,500 distinct CDR3 sequences; its ten largest clones make up about 30%. Roughly 38,000 genome equivalents of blood DNA were amplified for TRB. The sample comprised peripheral blood. V is TRBV4-3 and J is TRBJ2-7; the TRBD1 assignment by TCRdb is unverifiable without DNA. This clonotype originated in a human donor with an autoimmune cytopenia or autoimmune hepatitis (not recorded which). Here the CDR3 reads CASSLLLGQSYEQYF.